The TCR beta chain under discussion was sequenced for a study of post-analysis software for immune sequencing data. Study in general: The patients showed relapsing-remitting, secondary progressive and progressive-relapsing multiple sclerosis courses.

Study results and caveats: Five TRBV segments were significantly more frequent in patients than in controls. TRBV5-6, TRBV5-1 and TRBV20-1 were among these segments.

A few counts support this clonotype. The antigen remains undetermined. Trimming removed 7 bases from V and 7 bases from J; junction bases left unmatched: 18. Germline assignment: CDR1 SQVTM and CDR2 ANQGSEA. The CDR3 extends over 17 amino acids. The authors incorporated unique molecular identifiers into the TCR beta cDNA libraries. TCRdb analysed the PCR reads with MiXCR anew, one entry per CDR3 protein. The data contain about 540,000 distinct CDR3 sequences, 34% of them seen just once; the ten biggest clones take up 4.5% to 7.5%. The source material was blood. V and J are TRBV29-1 and TRBJ2-1, with 11 nucleotides matching TRBD2. This receptor was taken from a girl aged 2-17 years with multiple sclerosis. CDR3 nucleotides: TGCAGCGACGAGCCCCCAATAGCGGGGGGGCCACGAAATGAGCAGTTCTTC. Residues: CSDEPPIAGGPRNEQFF.